The next 9 T cell receptor beta chains were all read from a single sample in a study of early stage breast cancer tumors. Here immunoSEQ multiplex PCR was the method, and the copy in TCRdb shows in-frame clones only, minus some. The table records fewer than 90,000 clones, roughly 84% of them present only once. Input material: blood. Source of these receptors: a person aged 60 to 70 with breast cancer.

In this sample, this clone turned up a few times. This chain uses TRBV6-5 with TRBJ1-2; D possibly corresponds to TRBD1 (6 bases). The length of the CDR3 is 13 residues. V dropped 6 bases and J dropped 3 bases, with 11 bases sitting between them. Per germline, CDR1 MNHEY and CDR2 SVGAGI. CDR3 sequence: CASSRGDDYGYTF. In DNA form, the CDR3 reads TGTGCCAGCAGCAGGGGTGATGACTATGGCTACACCTTC.

This clone was seen a handful of times. The chain employs TRBV28 and TRBJ1-5, with 7 bases that match TRBD1. CDR3 length: 15 residues. CDR1 and CDR2 (germline): MDHEN, SYDVKM. V lost 6 bases, J lost 2 bases, and 7 bases stayed unmatched. DNA of the CDR3: TGTGCCAGCAGGTACAGGGGAGCAGGCAATCAGCCCCAGCATTTT. Amino acid sequence: CASRYRGAGNQPQHF. Complete variable domain (other parts from reference TRBV28 and TRBJ1-5): DVKVTQSSRYLVKRTGEKVFLECVQDMDHENMFWYRQDPGLGLRLIYFSYDVKMKEKGDIPEGYSVSREKKERFSLILESASTNQTSMYLCASRYRGAGNQPQHFGDGTRLSIL.

This rearrangement joins TRBV11-2 to TRBJ1-3, with D unclear. Germline CDR1 reads SGHAT; CDR2 reads FQNNGV. Deletions cut 4 bases from V and 0 bases from J, with 10 bases between. The CDR3 has 15 residues. The CDR3 protein is CASSYQTVSGNTIYF. Here the CDR3 DNA reads TGTGCCAGCAGCTACCAGACGGTCTCTGGAAACACCATATATTTT.

The chain employs TRBV9 and TRBJ1-2; TRBD1 might be the D (5 bases). In germline, CDR1 is SGDLS, CDR2 YYNGEE. This CDR3 comprises 14 residues. Trimming pared 3 bases from V and 4 bases from J, leaving 13 bases between. The CDR3 here is CASSGPGWGYGYTF. The CDR3, as DNA: TGTGCCAGCAGCGGACCAGGGTGGGGCTATGGCTACACCTTC.

The rearrangement links TRBV5-1 to TRBJ2-7; TRBD1 matches at 10 bases. The CDR3 runs 16 residues. V was clipped by 3 bases and J by 5 bases; unmatched bases: 11. Germline V gives CDR1 SGHRS, CDR2 YFSETQ. CDR3 nucleotide sequence: TGCGCCAGCAGCTATTTTCCGGGACAGGGGACAGACGAGCAGTACTTC. This codes for CASSYFPGQGTDEQYF. Drawing the rest from reference TRBV5-1 and TRBJ2-7, the complete variable domain is KAGVTQTPRYLIKTRGQQVTLSCSPISGHRSVSWYQQTPGQGLQFLFEYFSETQRNKGNFPGRFSGRQFSNSRSEMNVSTLELGDSALYLCASSYFPGQGTDEQYFGPGTRLTVT.

The V call is TRBV7-8, the J call TRBJ1-4; D gene uncertain. V lost 2 bases and J lost 8, with 9 bases in between. CDR3 length: 13 amino acids. The germline CDR1 and CDR2 sequences are SGHVS and FQNEAQ. The CDR3 loop reads CASSLQVREKLFF. The CDR3 nucleotides read TGTGCCAGCAGCTTACAAGTGAGGGAAAAACTGTTTTTT.

This chain connects TRBV19 to TRBJ1-5; perhaps TRBD1 as D (6 bases). Trimming removed 4 bases at V and 13 bases at J, with 20 bases between. This CDR3 contains 14 residues. Per germline, CDR1 LNHDA and CDR2 SQIVND (reference sequence). The CDR3 protein is CASSTTAGGAGQHF. The CDR3 DNA reads TGTGCCAGTAGTACAACCGCCGGGGGCGCGGGTCAGCATTTT.

This clone showed up just a few times. This chain links TRBV9 with TRBJ1-4, with a possible D match to TRBD1 (5 bases). Germline V gene data show CDR1 as SGDLS and CDR2 as YYNGEE. This CDR3 spans 13 amino acids. V was shortened by 0 bases and J by 12 bases, with 12 bases between the two germline ends. This CDR3 is CASSVDVRGELFF. The CDR3, as DNA: TGTGCCAGCAGCGTAGACGTGCGGGGCGAACTGTTTTTT.

V is TRBV4-3 and J is TRBJ1-4; 7 nucleotides line up with TRBD1. CDR1 is LGHNA, CDR2 YSLEER, per germline. V shed 5 bases, J shed 8 bases, and the junction held 17 bases outside the gene matches. CDR3 size: 17 residues. CDR3 sequence: CASSSTWTGGQEEKLFF. DNA of the CDR3: TGCGCCAGCAGCTCGACATGGACAGGCGGTCAAGAGGAAAAACTGTTTTTT.